This TCR beta chain was documented in a study of blood T cell repertoires in COVID-19. The CDR3 has 14 amino acids. Germline lookup yields CDR1 SNHLY and CDR2 FYNNEI. The V and J ends lost 7 bases and 2 bases, in that order; junction bases with no gene match: 4. Using immunoSEQ multiplex PCR, the repertoire was profiled, and TCRdb retains in-frame clones only, with some absent. Among roughly 330,000 clones listed, about 89% were seen once. The receptor comes from a woman in her thirties who had recovered from COVID-19. The sequenced sample was PBMCs or T cells enriched from blood (not recorded which). The V gene is TRBV2, the J gene TRBJ2-7; 11 bases are shared with TRBD1. DNA for the CDR3: TGTGCCAGCACTCCGGACAGGGGGCCCTACGAGCAGTACTTC. Translation gives CASTPDRGPYEQYF.